The rows below give T cell receptor beta chains drawn from one sample of a study of T cell responses to AZD1222 COVID-19 vaccine. Produced via immunoSEQ multiplex PCR; TCRdb's table is partial and in-frame only. The data show some 130,000 clones, roughly 90% seen once. Here the sequenced sample was peripheral blood, taken on day 0 of AZD1222 vaccination. These receptors originate from an adult in good health. CDR3s include the opening cysteine and the closing phenylalanine or tryptophan. D genes are given only for firm matches. Where a row states a size, it is once, few, many or the class of an expanded clone; other rows omit it.

cdr3_aa,cdr3_nt,j_call,v_call,d_call,clone_size
CSARTGGNYGYTF,TGCAGCGCTCGGACAGGGGGTAACTATGGCTACACCTTC,TRBJ1-2,TRBV29-1,TRBD1,NA
CASSPSRGPGEQFF,TGCGCCAGCAGCCCTTCGAGGGGGCCCGGTGAGCAGTTCTTC,TRBJ2-1,TRBV5-1,TRBD1,NA
CASSPPAGPNTGELFF,TGTGCCAGCAGCCCCCCCGCAGGGCCTAACACCGGGGAGCTGTTTTTT,TRBJ2-2,TRBV9,NA,NA
CASSLGQNRGTEAFF,TGCGCCAGCAGCTTGGGGCAAAACAGGGGTACTGAAGCTTTCTTT,TRBJ1-1,TRBV5-1,TRBD1,NA
CASSLDYKGEHGYTF,TGTGCCAGCAGCTTAGATTATAAGGGCGAGCATGGCTACACCTTC,TRBJ1-2,TRBV11-3,NA,NA
CATSRGLAGGDTQYF,TGTGCCACCTCGCGAGGACTAGCGGGAGGTGATACGCAGTATTTT,TRBJ2-3,TRBV19,TRBD2,NA
CASRGLNYGYTF,TGCGCCAGCAGGGGGCTCAACTATGGCTACACCTTC,TRBJ1-2,TRBV10-2,NA,NA
CAWSKSADRGRNEAFF,TGTGCCTGGAGTAAATCGGCGGACAGGGGACGGAATGAAGCTTTCTTT,TRBJ1-1,TRBV30,TRBD1,NA
CASSRDRVNTEAFF,TGTGCCAGCAGCCGGGACAGGGTGAACACTGAAGCTTTCTTT,TRBJ1-1,TRBV6-5,TRBD1,NA
CASSLFDKPTEQYF,TGTGCCAGCAGTTTATTCGACAAGCCCACCGAGCAGTACTTC,TRBJ2-7,TRBV28,NA,NA
CASSLTRTYEQYF,TGCGCCAGCAGCTTGACGAGGACCTACGAGCAGTACTTC,TRBJ2-7,TRBV5-1,NA,NA
CASSQGDRGLTEAFF,TGCGCCAGCAGCCAAGGAGACAGGGGGCTCACTGAAGCTTTCTTT,TRBJ1-1,TRBV4-3,TRBD1,NA
CASSRQGGMNTEAFF,TGTGCCAGCAGCCGACAGGGGGGCATGAACACTGAAGCTTTCTTT,TRBJ1-1,TRBV11-2,TRBD1,NA
CASRTIAGGRNTDTQYF,TGTGCCAGCAGGACAATAGCGGGGGGCCGGAACACAGATACGCAGTATTTT,TRBJ2-3,TRBV11-2,TRBD2,few
CATSRDRVTAGANVLTF,TGTGCCACCAGCAGAGATCGGGTGACGGCTGGGGCCAACGTCCTGACTTTC,TRBJ2-6,TRBV15,NA,NA
CRIKKGQNSNQPQHF,TGCAGGATTAAAAAGGGGCAAAATAGCAATCAGCCCCAGCATTTT,TRBJ1-5,TRBV29-1,NA,NA